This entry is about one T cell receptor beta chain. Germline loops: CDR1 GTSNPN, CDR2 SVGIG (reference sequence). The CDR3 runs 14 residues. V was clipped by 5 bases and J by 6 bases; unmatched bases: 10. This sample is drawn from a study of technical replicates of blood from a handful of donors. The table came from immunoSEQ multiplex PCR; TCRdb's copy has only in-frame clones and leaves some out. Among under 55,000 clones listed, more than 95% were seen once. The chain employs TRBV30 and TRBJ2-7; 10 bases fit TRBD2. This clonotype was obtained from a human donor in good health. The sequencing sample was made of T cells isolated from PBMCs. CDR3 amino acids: CAWAQSGTSVEQYF. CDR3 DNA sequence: TGTGCCTGGGCACAGTCCGGGACTAGCGTCGAGCAGTACTTC.